This TCR beta chain stems from a study of T cells after yellow fever vaccination. MiXCR, applied by TCRdb to the 5' RACE reads, yields one record per CDR3 protein. The sample lists some 320,000 distinct CDR3 sequences; approximately 10% were seen once. Trimming cost V 4 bases and J 5 bases, with 16 bases left between them. Looked up from germline, CDR1 is SGHRS and CDR2 is YFSETQ. The CDR3 has 15 amino acids. The material sequenced was CD4+ T cells sorted from PBMCs, taken 5 days after the yellow fever booster vaccination. This sequence originates from a young man who received the YFV17D yellow fever vaccine. The rearrangement uses TRBV5-1 and TRBJ2-1; D tentatively reads TRBD1 or TRBD2 (5 bases each). The CDR3 DNA reads as TGCGCCAGCAGCGCGGTTGGGACCTTCAACAATGAGCAGTTCTTC. Protein product: CASSAVGTFNNEQFF.